This T cell receptor beta chain was captured in a study of T cells in Graves' hyperthyroidism and ophthalmopathy. This clonotype has only a few counts. Authors of the study amplified TCR beta CDR3 regions from RNA transcripts. HTBI primers were used for first-round RT-PCR of the TCR CDR3. TCRdb reprocessed the multiplex PCR reads via MiXCR and lists one record per CDR3 protein. The data contain about 770,000 distinct CDR3 sequences, 18% of them singletons. Germline loops: CDR1 SEHNR, CDR2 FQNEAQ (reference sequence). V was cut by 5 bases and J by 5 bases, with 15 bases left in between. The CDR3 extends over 14 amino acids.

This chain joins TRBV7-9 and TRBJ2-5, with D possibly being TRBD2 (5 bases). The source material was blood. The sequence was obtained from a woman between 45 and 65 years old with Graves' hyperthyroidism that later progressed to Graves' ophthalmopathy. DNA for the CDR3: TGTGCCAGCAGCCTGCGGACTGGCCTGGAGACCCAGTACTTC. Translation gives CASSLRTGLETQYF.